A single sample gave rise to the 17 T cell receptor beta chains below, sequenced in a study of cytomegalovirus exposure and HLA in healthy donors. The PCR employed 60 Vbeta primers together with 13 Jbeta primers. The data were produced by immunoSEQ multiplex PCR, yet TCRdb's version contains in-frame clones alone and is incomplete. The sample carries roughly 200,000 clones, less than 85% recorded once. Sequencing was done on a sample of PBMCs. These receptors were obtained from a boy between 10 and 17 years old in good health and CMV-seronegative.

The chain combines TRBV7-2 with TRBJ2-7; 10 bases fit TRBD1. After removal of 5 bases from V and 2 bases from J, the junction contained 6 bases not matched to a gene. Germline V gene sequence: CDR1 SGHTA, CDR2 FQGNSA. The CDR3 extends over 15 amino acids. CDR3 sequence reads: CASSRQGAAAYEQYF. The CDR3 coding sequence is TGTGCCAGCAGCCGACAGGGGGCGGCAGCCTACGAGCAGTACTTC.

This clone was observed a few times. The V and J genes are TRBV6-1 and TRBJ2-1; 9 nucleotides match TRBD1. The V segment lost 6 bases and the J segment 7 bases; nucleotides outside the gene matches: 7. Germline V gene lookup returns CDR1 MNHNS and CDR2 SASEGT. This CDR3 is 14 amino acids long. CDR3 loop: CASRYRGQVNEQFF. In DNA form, the CDR3 reads TGTGCCAGCAGGTACAGGGGGCAAGTGAATGAGCAGTTCTTC.

This clone appeared once. This sequence joins TRBV19 and TRBJ1-1; the D is unclear. This CDR3 comprises 13 residues. The germline gives CDR1 LNHDA, CDR2 SQIVND (reference sequence). The germline V and J ends were trimmed by 3 bases and 4 bases, with 9 bases remaining between them. The CDR3 sequence: CASSMEGGTEAFF. The CDR3 DNA sequence: TGTGCCAGTAGTATGGAGGGTGGCACTGAAGCTTTCTTT.

The chain carries TRBV6-6 and TRBJ2-2; D perhaps matches TRBD1 (5 bases). This CDR3 contains 14 residues. Trimming removed 7 bases at V and 2 bases at J, with 11 bases between. CDR1 and CDR2 (germline): MNHNY, SVGAGI (reference sequence). Here the CDR3 DNA reads TGTGCCAGCACTGGCAGGGCCAACACCGGGGAGCTGTTTTTT. This encodes CASTGRANTGELFF.

The rearrangement uses TRBV9 and TRBJ2-1; unclear D gene. Trimming removed 3 bases from V and 0 bases from J, with 13 bases in between. The germline V gene has CDR1 SGDLS and CDR2 YYNGEE. The CDR3 is made up of 16 amino acids. The CDR3: CASSAAGRSSYNEQFF. CDR3 DNA sequence: TGTGCCAGCAGCGCCGCCGGCCGGAGCTCCTACAATGAGCAGTTCTTC.

The chain couples TRBV9 to TRBJ2-1, with a weak D call TRBD2 (5 bases). The V gene's germline CDR1 is SGDLS and CDR2 YYNGEE. The CDR3 covers 16 residues. Trimming pared 2 bases from V and 2 bases from J, leaving 14 bases between. The DNA for the CDR3 is TGTGCCAGCAGCGTTGGAAGCGGTTCCACCTACAATGAGCAGTTCTTC. Protein: CASSVGSGSTYNEQFF.

This chain joins TRBV29-1 and TRBJ2-3; unclear D gene. The CDR3 spans 14 residues. With 1 base removed from V and 0 bases from J, the gap between germline ends came to 8 bases. Looked up from germline, CDR1 is SQVTM and CDR2 is ANQGSEA. Here the CDR3 DNA reads TGCAGCGTTGAAGGTCTGTCTAGCACAGATACGCAGTATTTT. Protein product: CSVEGLSSTDTQYF.

The CDR3 here is CASSLGGPGTEAFF. CDR3 DNA sequence: TGTGCCAGCAGCTTGGGGGGGCCGGGCACTGAAGCTTTCTTT. The chain couples TRBV7-9 to TRBJ1-1; possible D gene TRBD1, 6 bases. The CDR3 loop spans 14 amino acids. The germline V gene encodes CDR1 SEHNR and CDR2 FQNEAQ (reference sequence). The V and J ends lost 3 bases and 4 bases respectively, with 12 bases between them.

V gene TRBV6-6 combines with J gene TRBJ1-5; D is unclear. This CDR3 region has 12 residues. V was clipped by 11 bases and J by 7 bases, with 15 bases between them. Germline lookup yields CDR1 MNHNY and CDR2 SVGAGI (reference sequence). The CDR3 DNA follows: TGTGCCGCGGGCCCATCGGGACAGCCCCAGCATTTT. Encoded protein: CAAGPSGQPQHF.

The chain couples TRBV30 to TRBJ1-2, with D possibly matching TRBD1 (5 bases). V was shortened by 0 bases and J by 4 bases, with 15 bases between the two germline ends. Germline assignment: CDR1 GTSNPN and CDR2 SVGIG (reference sequence). CDR3 length equals 15 residues. The CDR3 coding sequence is TGTGCCTGGAGTGTAGAGCTCAGGGCGGCCTATGGCTACACCTTC. Translation gives CAWSVELRAAYGYTF.

The rearrangement uses TRBV7-9 and TRBJ1-6; unclear D gene. The CDR3 is 14 residues long. V lost 5 bases and J lost 10, with 15 bases in between. Per germline, CDR1 SEHNR and CDR2 FQNEAQ (reference sequence). CDR3 in DNA: TGTGCCAGCAGCCCGAGGGTCGGGCAATCACCCCTCCACTTT. This encodes CASSPRVGQSPLHF.

This clone occurred once. The chain couples TRBV2 to TRBJ2-3, with 8 bases that match TRBD1. The CDR3 sequence is 14 residues long. The germline gives CDR1 SNHLY, CDR2 FYNNEI. Germline trimming cut 4 bases from V and 8 bases from J; bases unmatched to any gene: 8. DNA for the CDR3: TGTGCCAGCAGTGCGGACAGGGAGGTAGCTACGCAGTATTTT. Protein product: CASSADREVATQYF.

The chain joins TRBV30 to TRBJ2-5, with unresolved D. The J call may not be correct, given that the DNA end is closer to TRBJ2-7. Germline CDR1 reads GTSNPN; CDR2 reads SVGIG (reference sequence). The length of the CDR3 is 12 residues. The CDR3 loop reads CAWSVGAHEQYF. For the CDR3, the DNA is TGTGCCTGGAGTGTAGGAGCCCACGAGCAGTACTTC.

The chain couples TRBV30 to TRBJ1-2; D possibly corresponds to TRBD1 (5 bases). This CDR3 contains 14 residues. The germline V and J ends were trimmed by 3 bases and 8 bases, with 19 bases remaining between them. Germline values: CDR1 GTSNPN, CDR2 SVGIG (reference sequence). The CDR3 is CAWSRGRDSYGYTF. The CDR3 DNA follows: TGTGCCTGGAGCCGGGGCAGGGACTCTTACGGCTACACCTTC.

Points on this clone: The conserved final phenylalanine or tryptophan is absent from the CDR3, which likely points to a read error. The DNA is left out, because the CDR3 cannot be placed on it with certainty; the CDR3 is given as TCRdb lists it. The chain combines TRBV21-1 with TRBJ1-2; whether TRBD1, the table's D call, matches the DNA was not checked. TRBV21-1 is listed as a pseudogene. The CDR3 length equals 12 residues, ends included. CDR3 residues: CASSKVARSSFV.

The CDR3 here is CASSPVRINYGYTF. The CDR3 region has the DNA TGTGCCAGCAGCCCCGTGAGGATTAACTATGGCTACACCTTC. The chain carries TRBV11-2 and TRBJ1-2; D is unresolved. Germline V gene sequence: CDR1 SGHAT, CDR2 FQNNGV. V lost 5 bases and J 1 base, leaving 11 bases between the germline ends. The length of the CDR3 is 14 residues.

This rearrangement joins TRBV6-4 to TRBJ1-1; D remains ambiguous. This CDR3 has 14 residues. V shed 6 bases and J shed 5 bases, with 16 bases lying between them. Germline-derived CDR1 and CDR2 are MRHNA and SNTAGT. CDR3 sequence: CASSVASGTTEAFF. The CDR3 DNA is TGTGCCAGCAGCGTTGCCTCGGGTACGACTGAAGCTTTCTTT.